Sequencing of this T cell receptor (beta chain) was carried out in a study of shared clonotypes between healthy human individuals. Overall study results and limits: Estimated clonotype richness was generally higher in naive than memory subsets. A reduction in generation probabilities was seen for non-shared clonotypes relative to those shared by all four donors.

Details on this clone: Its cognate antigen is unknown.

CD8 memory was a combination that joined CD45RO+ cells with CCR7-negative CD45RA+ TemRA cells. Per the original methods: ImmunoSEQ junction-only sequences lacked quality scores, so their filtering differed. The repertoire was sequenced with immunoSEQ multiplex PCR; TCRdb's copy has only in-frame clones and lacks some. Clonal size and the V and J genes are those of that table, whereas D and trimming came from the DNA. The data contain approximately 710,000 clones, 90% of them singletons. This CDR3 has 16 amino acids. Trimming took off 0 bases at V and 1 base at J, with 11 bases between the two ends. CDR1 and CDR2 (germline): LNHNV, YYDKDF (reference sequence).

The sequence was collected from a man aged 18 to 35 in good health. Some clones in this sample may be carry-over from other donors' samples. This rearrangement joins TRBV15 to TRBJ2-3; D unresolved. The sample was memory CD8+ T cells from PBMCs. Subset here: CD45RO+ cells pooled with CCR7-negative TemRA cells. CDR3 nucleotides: TGTGCCACCAGCAGAGATGAGGCCGGGCGCACAGATACGCAGTATTTT. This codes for CATSRDEAGRTDTQYF. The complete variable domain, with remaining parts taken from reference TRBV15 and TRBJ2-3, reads DAMVIQNPRYQVTQFGKPVTLSCSQTLNHNVMYWYQQKSSQAPKLLFHYYDKDFNNEADTPDNFQSRRPNTSFCFLDIRSPGLGDTAMYLCATSRDEAGRTDTQYFGPGTRLTVL.